The present T cell receptor beta chain was sequenced within a study of T cell changes during pregnancy in multiple sclerosis. This clone was seen just once. This CDR3 has 14 residues. Trimming took 5 bases from V and 4 from J; bases not matched to a gene: 6. The germline V gene has CDR1 SGDLS and CDR2 YYNGEE. Generated by immunoSEQ multiplex PCR, the TCRdb table keeps only in-frame clones and is missing some. This sample yields over 45,000 clones, of which about 90% are seen a single time; around 1.9% belongs to the top ten. Sequencing was performed on peripheral blood, taken in the first trimester of pregnancy. V is TRBV9 and J is TRBJ1-3; the match to TRBD1 covers 7 bases. The TCR was taken from a female donor with multiple sclerosis, enrolled in a pregnancy study. The CDR3 region is CASSRQGSGNTIYF. The CDR3 DNA sequence: TGTGCCAGCAGTCGACAGGGAAGCGGAAACACCATATATTTT.